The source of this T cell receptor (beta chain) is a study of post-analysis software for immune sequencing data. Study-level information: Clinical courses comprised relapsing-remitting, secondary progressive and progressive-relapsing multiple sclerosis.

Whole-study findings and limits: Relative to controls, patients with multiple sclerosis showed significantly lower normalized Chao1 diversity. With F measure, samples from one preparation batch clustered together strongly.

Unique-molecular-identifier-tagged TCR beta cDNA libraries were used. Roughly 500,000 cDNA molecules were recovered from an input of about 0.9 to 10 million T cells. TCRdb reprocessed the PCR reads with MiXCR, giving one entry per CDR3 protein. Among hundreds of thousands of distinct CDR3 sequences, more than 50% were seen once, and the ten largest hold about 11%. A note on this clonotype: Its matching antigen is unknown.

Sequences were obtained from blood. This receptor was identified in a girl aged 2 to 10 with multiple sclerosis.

The CDR3 spells CASSLVPSGQEVNIQYF. CDR3 sequence (DNA): TGCGCCAGCAGCTTGGTGCCTAGCGGGCAAGAAGTCAACATTCAGTACTTC. This chain connects TRBV5-1 to TRBJ2-5, with 8 bases lining up with TRBD2. TRBJ2-4 matches the DNA end more closely, so the J call is doubtful. From germline, CDR1 is SGHRS and CDR2 YFSETQ. The CDR3 extends over 17 amino acids.